A single sample gave rise to the 12 T cell receptor beta chains below, sequenced in a study of regulatory T cells in long-lasting Graves disease. Indicated time point: newly diagnosed GD, antithyroid drugs for less than 3 months. RNA extracted from PBMCs served as the sequencing template. iRepertoire HTBI primers and Arm-PCR of CDR3 regions built TCR beta libraries. TCRdb redid the calling of the multiplex PCR reads with MiXCR, one entry per CDR3 protein. The table has 400,000 to 500,000 distinct CDR3 sequences, approximately 15% seen once. The same data also contributed to another study, on T cells in Graves' hyperthyroidism and ophthalmopathy.

The sequencing here drew on peripheral blood mononuclear cells (PBMCs), taken at new diagnosis, from a patient treated with antithyroid drugs. These receptors were collected from a woman aged 25 to 39 with Graves disease.

This clonotype has ten or more counts. The genes are TRBV29-1 and TRBJ1-1; no definite D call. Between the trimmed V and J ends, which lost 5 bases and 3 bases, there was a span of 16 bases. This CDR3 is built from 14 residues. Germline values: CDR1 SQVTM, CDR2 ANQGSEA. DNA for the CDR3: TGCAGCGTTCCACCCCCCTCCCAGTACACTGAAGCTTTCTTT. It is translated as CSVPPPSQYTEAFF.

This clonotype was picked up many times. The J gene is TRBJ2-7, the V gene TRBV3-1; no reliable D call. This CDR3 has 11 residues. V lost 3 bases and J 4 bases, leaving 4 bases between the germline ends. Germline V lookup: CDR1 LGHDT, CDR2 YNNKEL (reference sequence). CDR3 sequence reads: CASSHFYEQYF. CDR3 DNA sequence: TGTGCCAGCAGCCACTTTTACGAGCAGTACTTC.

The V gene is TRBV2, the J gene TRBJ2-3; TRBD2 matches 9 bases. The length of the CDR3 is 16 residues. V trimming: 4 bases; J trimming: 2 bases; junction bases outside the gene matches: 7. CDR1 is SNHLY, CDR2 FYNNEI, per germline. The CDR3 coding sequence is TGTGCCAGCAGTGGTCGGGCTAGCGGGGTCACAGATACGCAGTATTTT. Its protein is CASSGRASGVTDTQYF. The full variable domain, completed using reference TRBV2 and TRBJ2-3, is EPEVTQTPSHQVTQMGQEVILRCVPISNHLYFYWYRQILGQKVEFLVSFYNNEISEKSEIFDDQFSVERPDGSNFTLKIRSTKLEDSAMYFCASSGRASGVTDTQYFGPGTRLTVL.

This clonotype was observed at least ten times. The V and J genes are TRBV12-3 or TRBV12-4 and TRBJ1-2, with 8 bases identical to TRBD1. The CDR3 covers 14 residues. With 6 bases clipped from V and 6 bases from J, the junction kept 9 bases outside the gene matches. The CDR3, as DNA: TGTGCCAGCAGCGCAGGGGGCGCGGTTCATGGCTACACCTTC. It is translated as CASSAGGAVHGYTF.

This clonotype was seen a few times. The chain uses TRBV6-5 and TRBJ2-1; 9 bases fit TRBD2. Trimming at V came to 2 bases and at J to 7 bases, leaving 6 bases not matched to a gene. Germline CDR1 reads MNHEY; CDR2 reads SVGAGI. The CDR3 loop spans 15 amino acids. The CDR3 coding sequence is TGTGCCAGCAGTTACGGTAGCGGGAGCCTGAATGAGCAGTTCTTC. Protein: CASSYGSGSLNEQFF.

This clonotype has ten or more counts. The CDR3 loop reads CASSSRDDRNGYTF. CDR3 nucleotide sequence: TGTGCCAGCAGCTCCCGGGATGACAGGAATGGCTACACCTTC. V and J are TRBV5-4 and TRBJ1-2; possible D gene TRBD1, 6 bases. Germline CDR1 is SGHNT and CDR2 is YYREEE (reference sequence). The germline V and J ends were trimmed by 3 bases and 6 bases, with 15 bases remaining between them. This CDR3 is built from 14 residues.

V is TRBV6-1 and J is TRBJ2-1; 13 nucleotides line up with TRBD2. This CDR3 has 15 residues. The germline V gene encodes CDR1 MNHNS and CDR2 SASEGT. V lost 6 bases to trimming and J lost 7 bases; unmatched junction nucleotides: 6. CDR3 nucleotides: TGTGCCAGCAGCTCCGGGACTAGCGGGGCTAATGAGCAGTTCTTC. This sequence encodes CASSSGTSGANEQFF.

The chain carries TRBV27 and TRBJ2-2; 7 bases match TRBD2. This CDR3 has 18 amino acids. V was pared by 6 bases and J by 5 bases, with 18 bases of the junction left unmatched. Germline V gene lookup returns CDR1 MNHEY and CDR2 SMNVEV (reference sequence). The CDR3 sequence is CASSPNKGVAGGTGELFF. CDR3 DNA sequence: TGTGCCAGCAGCCCCAATAAAGGGGTAGCGGGCGGGACCGGGGAGCTGTTTTTT.

The rearrangement uses TRBV12-3 or TRBV12-4 and TRBJ1-1; tentative D call: TRBD1 (5 bases). Trimming removed 3 bases at V and 0 bases at J, with 14 bases between. The CDR3 has 16 amino acids. The CDR3 DNA is TGTGCCAGCAGTTTGGAAAGGGGCCTCATGAACACTGAAGCTTTCTTT. This gives the protein CASSLERGLMNTEAFF.

This clonotype appeared many times. The chain recombines TRBV11-2 with TRBJ2-7; TRBD1 matches 9 bases. The germline gives CDR1 SGHAT, CDR2 FQNNGV. The CDR3 loop spans 15 amino acids. J gave up 1 base and V 5 bases, and 6 bases lay outside the gene matches. This CDR3 is CASSIGTGLSYEQYF. CDR3 sequence (DNA): TGTGCCAGCAGCATCGGGACAGGGCTTTCCTACGAGCAGTACTTC.

This clonotype was seen at least ten times. This sequence joins TRBV7-2 and TRBJ2-6, with 8 bases aligning to TRBD1. Trimming took 5 bases from V and 2 from J; bases not matched to a gene: 11. Germline CDR1 SGHTA, CDR2 FQGNSA. There are 18 residues in the CDR3. The CDR3 sequence: CASSHFGQGAAGANVLTF. CDR3 bases: TGTGCCAGCAGCCACTTCGGTCAGGGGGCGGCTGGGGCCAACGTCCTGACTTTC.

As concerns this clonotype: A much larger clone is a single base away; this may be a read error. This chain joins TRBV28 and TRBJ2-1; 9 nucleotides match TRBD2. J gave up 8 bases and V 8 bases, and 10 bases lay outside the gene matches. This CDR3 is built from 14 residues. Germline CDR1 is MDHEN and CDR2 is SYDVKM. The CDR3 loop reads CASGPGTSMHEQFF. CDR3 in DNA: TGTGCCAGCGGTCCCGGGACTAGCATGCATGAGCAGTTCTTC.